The subject of this entry is one TCR beta chain. The antigen remains unidentified. This table comes from immunoSEQ multiplex PCR, and its TCRdb copy is limited to in-frame clones, with some not included. The sample lists 60,000 to 65,000 clones, 75% to 85% occurring once. The sample comes from a study of OX40 agonist ivuxolimab in advanced cancers. Points from the study as a whole: Those patients achieving a partial response at 0.1-3.0 mg/kg showed among the lowest clonal expansion.

The specimen was CD4+ or CD8+ T cells sorted from blood, collected in a trial of the OX40 agonist ivuxolimab. The sequence derives from an adult with an advanced solid tumor such as melanoma, head and neck, liver or kidney cancer.

DNA for the CDR3: TGTGCCAGTAGTTTAGCGGGAGGGTCGAACAATGAGCAGTTCTTC. It codes for CASSLAGGSNNEQFF. V and J are TRBV19 and TRBJ2-1, with 11 bases lining up with TRBD2. This CDR3 has 15 amino acids. The V segment lost 5 bases and the J segment 5 bases; nucleotides outside the gene matches: 5. Germline V gene data show CDR1 as LNHDA and CDR2 as SQIVND (reference sequence).